The sequence of this T cell receptor (beta chain) was determined in a study of blood T cell repertoires in COVID-19. Turning to the study itself: In each case, the material was cDNA or gDNA derived from T cells, B-cell-depleted T cells, or PBMCs.

In the original processing: Amplification from reference gene primers served as the basis for estimated nucleated cell counts. Sequenced by immunoSEQ multiplex PCR; TCRdb stores in-frame clones only, minus some. The V and J calls and clone size are taken from that table; D and trimming were inferred from the DNA. The table shows 150,000 to 200,000 clones, with approximately 86% occurring only once. Input material: peripheral blood. The TCR originated in a middle-aged man with active or convalescent COVID-19.

The CDR3, as DNA: TGTGCCAGCAGCTTAGGGCTAGCGGGCTACAATGAGCAGTTCTTC. This codes for CASSLGLAGYNEQFF. This chain uses TRBV11-3 with TRBJ2-1; TRBD2 matches 8 bases. V shed 1 base and J 3 bases; nucleotides not matched to a gene: 2. This CDR3 spans 15 amino acids. The germline CDR1 and CDR2 sequences are SGHNT and YENEEA. The full variable domain, in which reference TRBV11-3 and TRBJ2-1 provide the parts outside the CDR3, is EAGVVQSPRYKIIEKKQPVAFWCNPISGHNTLYWYLQNLGQGPELLIRYENEEAVDDSQLPKDRFSAERLKGVDSTLKIQPAELGDSAVYLCASSLGLAGYNEQFFGPGTRLTVL.